This T cell receptor (beta chain) was identified in a study of cytomegalovirus exposure and HLA in healthy donors. Separation from the approximately 690-subject first cohort characterized the roughly 120-subject validation cohort, to which the donors belonged. The CDR3 totals 16 residues. After removal of 1 base from V and 4 bases from J, the junction contained 7 bases not matched to a gene. Germline-derived CDR1 and CDR2 are MDHEN and SYDVKM. Here immunoSEQ multiplex PCR was the method, and the copy in TCRdb shows in-frame clones only, minus some. The repertoire holds 82,000 or so clones, with about 95% as singletons.

The TCR sequence derives from a woman between 18 and 29 years old in good health and CMV-seronegative. The sequenced sample was PBMCs. V gene TRBV28 combines with J gene TRBJ2-3; 8 positions match TRBD2. The CDR3 loop reads CASSLLVGRAADTQYF. CDR3 bases: TGTGCCAGCAGTTTATTGGTCGGGAGGGCCGCAGATACGCAGTATTTT.